This TCR beta chain was identified during a study of cytomegalovirus exposure and HLA in healthy donors. Details on this clone: Its antigen remains unknown.

Amplification used 60 Vbeta primers and 13 Jbeta primers. The method was immunoSEQ multiplex PCR; TCRdb's version includes in-frame clones alone and lacks a portion of them. There are roughly 100,000 clones in the sample; 65% to 85% occur only once, and roughly 6.1% lies in the top ten. Germline-derived CDR1 and CDR2 are MGHDK and SYGVNS. CDR3 length equals 14 residues. V was clipped by 2 bases and J by 9 bases, with 16 bases between them. Study observations and caveats: V segments that were indistinguishable, TRBV6-2 and TRBV6-3 among them, were omitted from analysis. Presence/absence analyses treated sequencing depth as roughly uniform across donors. Cytomegalovirus-associated TCR beta chains were listed, numbering roughly 150.

This rearrangement joins TRBV25-1 to TRBJ2-5; perhaps TRBD2 as D (6 bases). The receptor comes from a man aged 18 to 30 in good health and CMV-seronegative. The specimen was PBMCs. The CDR3 DNA follows: TGTGCCAGCAGTGAAAAAGCGGGCCGCTTAGCCCAGTACTTC. Translation: CASSEKAGRLAQYF.